The clone carrying this T cell receptor (beta chain) has at least ten counts. What it binds is not known. The sample originates from a study of neurological immune-mediated disorders. Looking at the study overall: Multiple sclerosis patients numbered some 34, with approximately 31 relapsing-remitting and 3 secondary progressive. Study results and limitations: Expanded clones shared no CDR3 amino acid sequences across subjects, suggesting private repertoires in all groups. HTLV-1-associated myelopathy displayed the greatest TCR clonal expansion, and multiple sclerosis exhibited the smallest, lower than that of healthy controls.

Trimming left V 6 bases short and J 2 bases short, with 7 bases between. Germline-derived CDR1 and CDR2 are DFQATT and SNEGSKA (reference sequence). The CDR3 totals 11 residues. The authors made cDNA by 5'RACE with 10-nucleotide random UMIs. MiXCR, run by TCRdb on the 5' RACE reads, gives a single entry per CDR3 protein. The table includes 55,000 to 70,000 distinct CDR3 sequences, 2.5% to 4% detected once. Sample: PBMCs. This chain joins TRBV20-1 and TRBJ1-2; D is uncertain. The TCR was taken from a woman aged 45-60 years with multiple sclerosis. CDR3 loop: CSAVQNYGYTF. CDR3 sequence (DNA): TGCAGTGCAGTACAGAACTATGGCTACACCTTC.